Listed here is a single TCR beta chain. Its antigen is still unknown. The data were produced by immunoSEQ multiplex PCR, yet TCRdb's version contains in-frame clones alone and is incomplete. There are approximately 19,000 clones in the sample; 60% to 85% occur only once, and 16% lies in the top ten. Blood samples were obtained at baseline, cycle 4 day 1, and cycle 7 day 1. There are 16 residues in the CDR3. Germline assignment: CDR1 SGHTA and CDR2 FQGNSA. Unmatched junction bases numbered 12, after V lost 5 bases and J lost 5 bases. The sample originates from a study of OX40 agonist ivuxolimab in advanced cancers. Study outcomes and limitations: On average, a greater number of expanded clones characterised CD8+ T cells relative to CD4+. Within 6 weeks, CD4+ and CD8+ blood T cells expanded clonally at 0.1 to 3.0 mg/kg.

The TCR sequence derives from an adult with an advanced solid tumor such as melanoma, head and neck, liver or kidney cancer. The chain combines TRBV7-2 with TRBJ2-5; 9 bases fit TRBD2. Here the sequenced sample was CD4+ or CD8+ T cells sorted from blood, taken in a trial of the OX40 agonist ivuxolimab. CDR3 DNA: TGTGCCAGCAGCCAACGAGTGAGCGGGAGGTTCGAGACCCAGTACTTC. Protein product: CASSQRVSGRFETQYF.